The 8 T cell receptor beta chains below come from one sample, sequenced in a study of T cell responses to AZD1222 COVID-19 vaccine. Only in-frame clones appear in the TCRdb table, and some are missing; sequencing was by immunoSEQ multiplex PCR. Here the sample spans fewer than 150,000 clones, 90% to 95% being singletons. The source was peripheral blood, collected on day 0 of AZD1222 vaccination. Receptors originate from an adult in good health.

The chain employs TRBV18 and TRBJ2-1; TRBD2 is a possible D gene (7 bases). Germline lookup yields CDR1 KGHSH and CDR2 LQKENI. The V end lost 6 bases, the J end lost 5 bases, and 20 bases lay between the germline ends. The CDR3 runs 16 residues. The CDR3 DNA follows: TGTGCCAGCTCCCGCCGGATAGGGGGGGGAAACAATGAGCAGTTCTTC. Translating gives CASSRRIGGGNNEQFF. The variable domain in full, with the rest retrieved from reference TRBV18 and TRBJ2-1, is NAGVMQNPRHLVRRRGQEARLRCSPMKGHSHVYWYRQLPEEGLKFMVYLQKENIIDESGMPKERFSAEFPKEGPSILRIQQVVRGDSAAYFCASSRRIGGGNNEQFFGPGTRLTVL.

CDR3 in amino acids: CASSHGRLAGGIIIADTQYF. CDR3 sequence (DNA): TGCGCCAGCAGCCATGGCCGACTAGCGGGAGGAATCATCATCGCAGATACGCAGTATTTT. The V call is TRBV4-1, the J call TRBJ2-3; 13 bases map to TRBD2. This CDR3 has 20 residues. J was trimmed by 4 bases and V by 3 bases; bases with no gene match: 16. Germline CDR1 MGHRA, CDR2 YSYEKL.

The rearrangement uses TRBV18 and TRBJ1-2; no reliable D call. Deletions cut 3 bases from V and 5 bases from J, with 10 bases between. Looked up from germline, CDR1 is KGHSH and CDR2 is LQKENI. The length of the CDR3 is 13 residues. This CDR3 reads CASSPSDGYGYTF. CDR3 in DNA: TGTGCCAGCTCACCCTCGGACGGATATGGCTACACCTTC.

This clone was seen just once. This rearrangement joins TRBV28 to TRBJ2-7; 8 bases map to TRBD2. Germline loops: CDR1 MDHEN, CDR2 SYDVKM. The V and J ends lost 2 bases and 4 bases, in that order; junction bases with no gene match: 19. The CDR3 extends over 19 amino acids. CDR3 sequence (DNA): TGTGCCAGCAGTTTAGGAGGCGGTCCGGGAGGGCCGGGCGGATACGAGCAGTACTTC. It yields the protein CASSLGGGPGGPGGYEQYF.

V and J are TRBV6-1 and TRBJ1-4; D is perhaps TRBD1 (6 bases). With 0 bases removed from V and 5 bases from J, the gap between germline ends came to 13 bases. This CDR3 is 16 amino acids long. CDR1 is MNHNS, CDR2 SASEGT, per germline. This CDR3 reads CASSEASGQLNEKLFF. The CDR3 DNA reads as TGTGCCAGCAGTGAAGCCTCCGGACAGCTAAATGAAAAACTGTTTTTT.

This clone was detected once. The chain uses TRBV5-1 and TRBJ1-2; D not certain. Trimming stripped 4 bases from V and 0 bases from J, with 16 bases between. Per the germline V gene, CDR1 is SGHRS and CDR2 is YFSETQ. The CDR3 covers 16 residues. In nucleotides, the CDR3 is TGCGCCAGCAGCCCGGAAATTAGGATTCCTAACTATGGCTACACCTTC. As protein: CASSPEIRIPNYGYTF.

This sequence joins TRBV5-6 and TRBJ1-6; the D gene is possibly TRBD1 (5 bases). Germline CDR1 is SGHDT and CDR2 is YYEEEE. The germline V and J ends were trimmed by 4 bases and 9 bases, with 14 bases remaining between them. The CDR3 spans 14 residues. The CDR3 reads CASSPGGRGSPLHF. The CDR3 bases are TGTGCCAGCAGCCCCGGGGGACGGGGTTCACCCCTCCACTTT.

This rearrangement joins TRBV6-2 or TRBV6-3 to TRBJ2-7; 8 bases line up with TRBD2. There are 17 residues in the CDR3. CDR1 is MNHEY and CDR2 is SVGEGT in the germline V gene. Trimming cost V 0 bases and J 3 bases; bases outside gene matches: 10. CDR3 amino acids: CASSYSRLAGPNYEQYF. The CDR3, as DNA: TGTGCCAGCAGTTACTCGAGGCTAGCGGGCCCTAACTACGAGCAGTACTTC.